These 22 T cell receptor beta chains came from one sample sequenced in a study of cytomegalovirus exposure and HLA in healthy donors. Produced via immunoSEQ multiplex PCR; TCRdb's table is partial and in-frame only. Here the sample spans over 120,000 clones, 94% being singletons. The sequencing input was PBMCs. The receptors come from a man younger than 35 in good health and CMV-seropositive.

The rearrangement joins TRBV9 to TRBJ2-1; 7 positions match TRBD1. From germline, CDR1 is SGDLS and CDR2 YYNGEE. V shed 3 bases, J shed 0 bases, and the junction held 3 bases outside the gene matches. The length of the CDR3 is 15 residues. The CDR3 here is CASSAGTVSYNEQFF. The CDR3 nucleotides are TGTGCCAGCAGCGCCGGGACAGTCTCCTACAATGAGCAGTTCTTC.

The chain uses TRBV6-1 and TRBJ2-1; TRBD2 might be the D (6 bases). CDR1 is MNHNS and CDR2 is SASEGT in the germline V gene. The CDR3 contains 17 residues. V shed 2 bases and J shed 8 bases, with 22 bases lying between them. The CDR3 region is CASSENWGEAEGDEQFF. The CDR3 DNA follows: TGTGCCAGCAGTGAAAACTGGGGGGAAGCAGAGGGAGATGAGCAGTTCTTC.

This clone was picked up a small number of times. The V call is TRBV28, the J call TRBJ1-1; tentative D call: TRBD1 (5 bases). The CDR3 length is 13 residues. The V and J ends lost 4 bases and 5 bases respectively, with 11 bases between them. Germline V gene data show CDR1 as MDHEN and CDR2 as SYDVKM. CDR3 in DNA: TGTGCCAGCAGTTCGACAGTTCGAACTGAAGCTTTCTTT. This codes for CASSSTVRTEAFF.

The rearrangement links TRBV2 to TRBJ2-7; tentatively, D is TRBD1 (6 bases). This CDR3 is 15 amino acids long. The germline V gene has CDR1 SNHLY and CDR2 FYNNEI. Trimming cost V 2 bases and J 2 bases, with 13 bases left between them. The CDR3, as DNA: TGTGCCAGCAGTGAAAGGTGGCAGGGGACCTACGAGCAGTACTTC. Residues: CASSERWQGTYEQYF. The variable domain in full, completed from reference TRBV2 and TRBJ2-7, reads EPEVTQTPSHQVTQMGQEVILRCVPISNHLYFYWYRQILGQKVEFLVSFYNNEISEKSEIFDDQFSVERPDGSNFTLKIRSTKLEDSAMYFCASSERWQGTYEQYFGPGTRLTVT.

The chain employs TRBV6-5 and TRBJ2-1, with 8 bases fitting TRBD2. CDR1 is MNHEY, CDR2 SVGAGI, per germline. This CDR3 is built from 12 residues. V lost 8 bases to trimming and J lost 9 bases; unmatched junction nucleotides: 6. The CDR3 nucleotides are TGTGCCAGCTCCTCGACTAGCGCTGAGCAGTTCTTC. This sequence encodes CASSSTSAEQFF.

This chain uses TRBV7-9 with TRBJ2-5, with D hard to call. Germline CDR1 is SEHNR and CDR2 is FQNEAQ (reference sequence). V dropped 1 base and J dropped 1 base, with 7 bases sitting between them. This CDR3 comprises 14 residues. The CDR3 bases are TGTGCCAGCAGCTTAGTGCGGATCCAAGAGACCCAGTACTTC. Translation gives CASSLVRIQETQYF.

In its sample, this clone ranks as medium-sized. CDR3 in DNA: TGTGCCAGCAGCTTAGACTTGACAGGGGGCAATGGCTACACCTTC. Residues: CASSLDLTGGNGYTF. J is TRBJ1-2 and V is TRBV11-2; 10 bases match TRBD1. The V segment lost 0 bases and the J segment 6 bases; nucleotides outside the gene matches: 4. Germline V gives CDR1 SGHAT, CDR2 FQNNGV. This CDR3 is 15 amino acids long.

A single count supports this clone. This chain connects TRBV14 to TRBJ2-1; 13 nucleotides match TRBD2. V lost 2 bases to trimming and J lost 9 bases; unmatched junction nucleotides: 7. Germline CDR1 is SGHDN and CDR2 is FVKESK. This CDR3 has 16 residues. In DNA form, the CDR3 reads TGTGCCAGCAGCCAAAGAGAGGGACTAGCGGGAAGTGAGCAGTTCTTC. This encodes CASSQREGLAGSEQFF.

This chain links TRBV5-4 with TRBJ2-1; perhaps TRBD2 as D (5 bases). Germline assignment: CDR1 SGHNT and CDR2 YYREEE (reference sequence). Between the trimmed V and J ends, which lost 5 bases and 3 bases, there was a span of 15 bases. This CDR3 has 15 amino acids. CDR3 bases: TGTGCCAGCAGTCCCGGAGGCAGCCGCTACAATGAGCAGTTCTTC. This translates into CASSPGGSRYNEQFF. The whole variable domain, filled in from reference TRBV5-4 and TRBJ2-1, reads ETGVTQSPTHLIKTRGQQVTLRCSSQSGHNTVSWYQQALGQGPQFIFQYYREEENGRGNFPPRFSGLQFPNYSSELNVNALELDDSALYLCASSPGGSRYNEQFFGPGTRLTVL.

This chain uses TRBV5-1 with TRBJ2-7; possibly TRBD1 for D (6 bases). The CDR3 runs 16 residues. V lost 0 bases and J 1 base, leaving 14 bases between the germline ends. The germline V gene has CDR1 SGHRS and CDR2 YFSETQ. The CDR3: CASSLGVQGNSYEQYF. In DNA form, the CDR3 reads TGCGCCAGCAGCTTGGGGGTCCAGGGGAATTCCTACGAGCAGTACTTC.

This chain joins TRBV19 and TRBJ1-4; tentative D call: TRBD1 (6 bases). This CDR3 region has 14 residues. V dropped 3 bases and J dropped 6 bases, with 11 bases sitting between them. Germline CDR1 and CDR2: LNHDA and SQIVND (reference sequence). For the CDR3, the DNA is TGTGCCAGTAGTATTTCAGGGGCAGATGAAAAACTGTTTTTT. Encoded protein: CASSISGADEKLFF.

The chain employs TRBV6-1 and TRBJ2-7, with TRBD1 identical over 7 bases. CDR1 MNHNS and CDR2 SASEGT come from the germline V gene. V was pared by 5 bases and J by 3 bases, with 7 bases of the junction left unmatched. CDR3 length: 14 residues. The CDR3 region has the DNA TGTGCCAGCAGTTGGACAGGACAGTTCTACGAGCAGTACTTC. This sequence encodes CASSWTGQFYEQYF.

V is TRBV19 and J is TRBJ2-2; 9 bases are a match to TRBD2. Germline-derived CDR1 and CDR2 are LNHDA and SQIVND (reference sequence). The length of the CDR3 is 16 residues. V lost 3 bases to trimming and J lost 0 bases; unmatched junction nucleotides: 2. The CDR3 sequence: CASSMASGANTGELFF. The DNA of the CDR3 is TGTGCCAGTAGTATGGCTAGCGGGGCGAACACCGGGGAGCTGTTTTTT.

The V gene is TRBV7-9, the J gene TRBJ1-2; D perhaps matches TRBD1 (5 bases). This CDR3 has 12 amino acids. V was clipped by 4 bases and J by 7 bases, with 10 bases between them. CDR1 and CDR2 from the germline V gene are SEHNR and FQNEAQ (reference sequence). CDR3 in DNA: TGTGCCAGCAGCTCACGGGGGGGTGGCTACACCTTC. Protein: CASSSRGGGYTF.

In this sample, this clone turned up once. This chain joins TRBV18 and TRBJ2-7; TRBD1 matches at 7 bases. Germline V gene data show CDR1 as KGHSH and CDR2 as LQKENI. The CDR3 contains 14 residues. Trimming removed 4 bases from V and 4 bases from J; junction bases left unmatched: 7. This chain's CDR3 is CASSRQGDLYEQYF. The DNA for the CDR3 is TGTGCCAGCTCACGTCAGGGGGATCTTTACGAGCAGTACTTC. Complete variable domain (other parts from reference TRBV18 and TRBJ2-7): NAGVMQNPRHLVRRRGQEARLRCSPMKGHSHVYWYRQLPEEGLKFMVYLQKENIIDESGMPKERFSAEFPKEGPSILRIQQVVRGDSAAYFCASSRQGDLYEQYFGPGTRLTVT.

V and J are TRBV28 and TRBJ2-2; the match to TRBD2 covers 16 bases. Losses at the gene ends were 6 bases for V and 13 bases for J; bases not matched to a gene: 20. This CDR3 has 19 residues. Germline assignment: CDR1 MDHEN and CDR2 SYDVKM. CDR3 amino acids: CASSFLRGTSGRARLGLFF. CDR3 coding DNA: TGTGCCAGCAGCTTCCTCAGAGGGACTAGCGGGAGGGCCAGGTTGGGGCTGTTTTTT.

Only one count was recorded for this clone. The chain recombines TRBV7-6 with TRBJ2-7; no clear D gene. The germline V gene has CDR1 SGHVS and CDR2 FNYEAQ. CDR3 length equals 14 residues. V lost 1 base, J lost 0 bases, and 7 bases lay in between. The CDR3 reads CASSLGLSSYEQYF. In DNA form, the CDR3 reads TGTGCCAGCAGCTTAGGTCTAAGCTCCTACGAGCAGTACTTC.

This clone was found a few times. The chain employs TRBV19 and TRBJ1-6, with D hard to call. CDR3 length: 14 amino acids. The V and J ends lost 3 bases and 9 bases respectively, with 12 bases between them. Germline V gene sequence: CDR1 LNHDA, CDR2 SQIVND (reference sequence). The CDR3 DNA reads TGTGCCAGTAGTATGGCGGAGGAGGGTTCACCCCTCCACTTT. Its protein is CASSMAEEGSPLHF.

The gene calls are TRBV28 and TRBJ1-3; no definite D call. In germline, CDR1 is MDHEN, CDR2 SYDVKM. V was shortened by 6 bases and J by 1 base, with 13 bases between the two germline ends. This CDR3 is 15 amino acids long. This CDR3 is CASSPPAVSGNTIYF. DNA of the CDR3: TGTGCCAGCAGCCCCCCCGCAGTTTCTGGAAACACCATATATTTT.

CDR3 in DNA: TGTGCCAGCAGCCAAGACAGGGGAAACTACGAGCAGTACTTC. It yields the protein CASSQDRGNYEQYF. The rearrangement links TRBV5-4 to TRBJ2-7; 8 bases fit TRBD1. Germline CDR1 SGHNT, CDR2 YYREEE (reference sequence). The CDR3 consists of 14 residues. The junction had 6 bases not matched to a gene; V was cut back by 4 bases and J by 3 bases.

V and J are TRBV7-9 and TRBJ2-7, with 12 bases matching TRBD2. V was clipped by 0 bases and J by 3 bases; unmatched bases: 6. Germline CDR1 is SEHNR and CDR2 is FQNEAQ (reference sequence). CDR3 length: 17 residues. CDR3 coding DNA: TGTGCCAGCAGCTTAGCCCTCCGGACTAGCGGGAACTACGAGCAGTACTTC. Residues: CASSLALRTSGNYEQYF.

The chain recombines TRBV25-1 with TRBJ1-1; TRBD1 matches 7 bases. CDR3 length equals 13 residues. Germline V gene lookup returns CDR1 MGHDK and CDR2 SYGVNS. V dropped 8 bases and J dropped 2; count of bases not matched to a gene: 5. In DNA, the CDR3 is TGTGCCAGCCGGGACAGAGATAACACTGAAGCTTTCTTT. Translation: CASRDRDNTEAFF.